This is a list of T cell receptor delta chains from one sample in a study of human gamma delta and Vdelta1 T cells. TCRdb ran CATT on the PCR reads. The sample contains around 4,000 delta-chain clones, more than 20% of which appear only once. The source material was naive CD27+ Vdelta1 gamma-delta T cells from blood. Receptors were obtained from a human donor in good health. The CDR3 runs from the conserved cysteine through the conserved F or W.

>TRDJ1|TRDV1
CALGKTPYTDKLIF
>TRDJ1|TRDV1
CALGNPYRYTDKLIF
>TRDJ1|TRDV1
CAFGVLPPLNWGIRTDKLIF
>TRDJ1|TRDV1
CALGDLPSLSLLGDTDKLIF
>TRDJ1|TRDV1
CALGEPPRYSGVIF
>TRDJ1|TRDV1
CALGEHPPIYWGIRLIF
>TRDJ1|TRDV1
CALGELYGPDTDKLIF
>TRDJ2|TRDV1
CALGGLSPGILGGATAQLFF
>TRDJ1|TRDV1
CALGEAPLPNQGRTDKLIF
>TRDJ1|TRDV2
CACGADKLIF
>TRDJ1|TRDV2
CACDTPQGYTRYKLIF
>TRDJ1|TRDV1
CALGEGFPGPPYTDKLIF
>TRDJ1|TRDV1
CALGECLKDTDKLIF
>TRDJ1|TRDV1
CALGVQRANWGSTDKLIF
>TRDJ1|TRDV1
CALGDKLPTVYWGVIADKLIF
>TRDJ1|TRDV1
CALGEQNYRTHWGILRGTDKLIF
>TRDJ1|TRDV1
CALGELRLGLGAITDKLIF
>TRDJ1|TRDV1
CALGMHLRPRLGDTRVPSYTDKLIF
>TRDJ1|TRDV1
CALIIRRGDPGLYTDKLIF
>TRDJ1|TRDV1
CALGEPPSPSYRTGGYTDKLIF
>TRDJ2|TRDV2
CACFPRFVHQALTAQPFF
>TRDJ1|TRDV1
CALGELGPLWRSDELIF
>TRDJ1|TRDV1
CALIFSHRTSPFRYTDKLIF